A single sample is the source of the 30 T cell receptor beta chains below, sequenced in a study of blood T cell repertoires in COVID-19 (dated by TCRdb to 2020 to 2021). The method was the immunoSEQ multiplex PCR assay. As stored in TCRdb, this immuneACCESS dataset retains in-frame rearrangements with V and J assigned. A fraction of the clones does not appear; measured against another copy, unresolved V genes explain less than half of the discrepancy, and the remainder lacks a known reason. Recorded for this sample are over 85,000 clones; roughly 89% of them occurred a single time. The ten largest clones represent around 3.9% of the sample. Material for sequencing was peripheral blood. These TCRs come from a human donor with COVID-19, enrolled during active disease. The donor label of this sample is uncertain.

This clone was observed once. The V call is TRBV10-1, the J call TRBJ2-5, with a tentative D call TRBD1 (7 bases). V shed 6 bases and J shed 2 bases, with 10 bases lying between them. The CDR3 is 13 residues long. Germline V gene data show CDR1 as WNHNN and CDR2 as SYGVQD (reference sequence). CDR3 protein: CASSAGQQETQYF. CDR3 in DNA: TGCGCCAGCAGCGCGGGACAGCAAGAGACCCAGTACTTC.

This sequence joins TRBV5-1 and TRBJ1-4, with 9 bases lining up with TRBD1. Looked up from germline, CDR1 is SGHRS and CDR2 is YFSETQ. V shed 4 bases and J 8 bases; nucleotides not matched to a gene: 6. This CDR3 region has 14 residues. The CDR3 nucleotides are TGCGCCAGCAGCAGCGGGACAGGGTCGGAAAAACTGTTTTTT. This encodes CASSSGTGSEKLFF.

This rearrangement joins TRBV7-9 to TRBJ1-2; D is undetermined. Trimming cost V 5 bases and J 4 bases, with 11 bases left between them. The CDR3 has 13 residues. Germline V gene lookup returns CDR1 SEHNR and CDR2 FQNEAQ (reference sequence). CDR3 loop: CASSPTRAYGYTF. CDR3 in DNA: TGTGCCAGCAGCCCGACACGAGCCTATGGCTACACCTTC.

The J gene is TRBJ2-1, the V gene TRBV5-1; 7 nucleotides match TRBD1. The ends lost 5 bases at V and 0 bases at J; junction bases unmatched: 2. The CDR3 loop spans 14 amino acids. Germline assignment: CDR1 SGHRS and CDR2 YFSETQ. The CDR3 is CASRGGASYNEQFF. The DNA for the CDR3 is TGCGCCAGCAGAGGGGGCGCCTCCTACAATGAGCAGTTCTTC.

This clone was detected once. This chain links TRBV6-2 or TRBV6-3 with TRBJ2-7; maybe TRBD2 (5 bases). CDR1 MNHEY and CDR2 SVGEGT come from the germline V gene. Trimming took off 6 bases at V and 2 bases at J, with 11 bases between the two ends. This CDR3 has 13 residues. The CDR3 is CASSPSGTYEQYF. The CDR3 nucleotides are TGTGCCAGCAGCCCCTCGGGAACCTACGAGCAGTACTTC.

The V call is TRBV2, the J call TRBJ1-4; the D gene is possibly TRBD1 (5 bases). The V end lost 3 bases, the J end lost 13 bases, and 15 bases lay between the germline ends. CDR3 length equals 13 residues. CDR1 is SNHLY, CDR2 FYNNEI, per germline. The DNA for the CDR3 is TGTGCCAGCAGTGAGGGGAGGGAAAGGGGACTGTTTTTT. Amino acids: CASSEGRERGLFF. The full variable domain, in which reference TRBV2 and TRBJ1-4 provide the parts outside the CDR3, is EPEVTQTPSHQVTQMGQEVILRCVPISNHLYFYWYRQILGQKVEFLVSFYNNEISEKSEIFDDQFSVERPDGSNFTLKIRSTKLEDSAMYFCASSEGRERGLFFGSGTQLSVL.

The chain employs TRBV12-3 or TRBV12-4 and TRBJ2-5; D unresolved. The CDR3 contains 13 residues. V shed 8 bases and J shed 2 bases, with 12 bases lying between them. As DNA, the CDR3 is TGTGCCAGCCGTCAAAACAGTCAAGAGACCCAGTACTTC. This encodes CASRQNSQETQYF.

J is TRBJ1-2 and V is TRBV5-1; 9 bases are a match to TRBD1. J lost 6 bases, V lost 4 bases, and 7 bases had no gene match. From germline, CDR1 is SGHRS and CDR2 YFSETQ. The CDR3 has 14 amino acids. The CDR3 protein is CASSLTGGFDGYTF. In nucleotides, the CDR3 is TGCGCCAGCAGCCTTACAGGGGGCTTTGATGGCTACACCTTC.

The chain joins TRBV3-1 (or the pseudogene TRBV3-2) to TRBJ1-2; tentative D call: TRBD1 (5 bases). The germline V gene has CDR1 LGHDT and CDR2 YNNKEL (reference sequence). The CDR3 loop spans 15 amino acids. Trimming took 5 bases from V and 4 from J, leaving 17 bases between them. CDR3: CASSAQTEPGYGYTF. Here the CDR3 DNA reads TGTGCCAGCAGCGCCCAGACAGAACCGGGCTATGGCTACACCTTC.

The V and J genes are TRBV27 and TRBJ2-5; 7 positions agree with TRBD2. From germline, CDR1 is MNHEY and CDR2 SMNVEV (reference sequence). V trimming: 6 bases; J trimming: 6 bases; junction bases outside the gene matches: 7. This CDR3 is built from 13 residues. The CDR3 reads CASSPGGSQTQYF. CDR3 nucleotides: TGTGCCAGCAGCCCCGGGGGGTCGCAGACCCAGTACTTC.

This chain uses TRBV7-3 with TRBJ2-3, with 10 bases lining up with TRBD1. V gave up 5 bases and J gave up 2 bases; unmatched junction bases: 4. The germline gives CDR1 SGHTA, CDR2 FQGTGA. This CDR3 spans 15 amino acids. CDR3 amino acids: CASSRGTGVTDTQYF. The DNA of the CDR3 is TGTGCCAGCAGCCGGGGGACAGGGGTCACAGATACGCAGTATTTT.

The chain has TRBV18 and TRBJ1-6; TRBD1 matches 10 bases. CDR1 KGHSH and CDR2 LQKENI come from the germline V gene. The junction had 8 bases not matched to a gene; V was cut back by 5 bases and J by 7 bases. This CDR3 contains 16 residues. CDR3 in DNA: TGTGCCAGCTCAACCAGACAGGGGGCGGAGAATTCACCCCTCCACTTT. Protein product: CASSTRQGAENSPLHF.

CDR3 bases: TGTGCCAGCAGCCGAGACGGGGGGCGAGGAGAAAAACTGTTTTTT. Protein product: CASSRDGGRGEKLFF. This chain connects TRBV11-2 to TRBJ1-4; tentatively, D is TRBD1 (6 bases). Germline V gene lookup returns CDR1 SGHAT and CDR2 FQNNGV. The CDR3 is 15 amino acids. V was shortened by 5 bases and J by 8 bases, with 18 bases between the two germline ends. The complete variable domain, with remaining parts taken from reference TRBV11-2 and TRBJ1-4, reads EAGVAQSPRYKIIEKRQSVAFWCNPISGHATLYWYQQILGQGPKLLIQFQNNGVVDDSQLPKDRFSAERLKGVDSTLKIQPAKLEDSAVYLCASSRDGGRGEKLFFGSGTQLSVL.

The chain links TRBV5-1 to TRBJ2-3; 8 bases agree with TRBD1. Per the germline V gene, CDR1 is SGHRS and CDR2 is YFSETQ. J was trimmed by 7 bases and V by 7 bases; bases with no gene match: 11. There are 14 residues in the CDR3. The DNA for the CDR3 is TGCGCCAGCGGACAGGGTACCGCGGCGAATACGCAGTATTTT. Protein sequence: CASGQGTAANTQYF.

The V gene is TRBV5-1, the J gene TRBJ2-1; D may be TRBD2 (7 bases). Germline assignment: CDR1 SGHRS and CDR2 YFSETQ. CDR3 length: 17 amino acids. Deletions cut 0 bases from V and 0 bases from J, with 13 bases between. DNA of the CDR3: TGCGCCAGCAGCTTGGAGGCGGGGGCCAGCTCCTACAATGAGCAGTTCTTC. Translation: CASSLEAGASSYNEQFF.

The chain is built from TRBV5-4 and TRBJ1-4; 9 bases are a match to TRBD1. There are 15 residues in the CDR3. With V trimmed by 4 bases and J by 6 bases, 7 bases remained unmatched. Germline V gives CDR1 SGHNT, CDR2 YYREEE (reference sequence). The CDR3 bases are TGTGCCAGCAGCAAGGAACAGGGGGCCCATGAAAAACTGTTTTTT. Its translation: CASSKEQGAHEKLFF.

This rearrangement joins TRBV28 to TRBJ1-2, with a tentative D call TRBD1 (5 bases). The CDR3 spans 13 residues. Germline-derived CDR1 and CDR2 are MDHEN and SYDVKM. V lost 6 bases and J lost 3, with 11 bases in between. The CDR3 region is CASSRAGDYGYTF. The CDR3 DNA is TGTGCCAGCAGCCGGGCGGGGGACTATGGCTACACCTTC.

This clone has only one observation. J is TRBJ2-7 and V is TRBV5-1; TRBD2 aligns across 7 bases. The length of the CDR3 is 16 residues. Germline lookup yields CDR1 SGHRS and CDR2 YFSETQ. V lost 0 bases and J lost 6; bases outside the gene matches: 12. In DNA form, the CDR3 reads TGCGCCAGCAGCTTGGAGGTGGTTCGGGGGGTCTCCGAGCAGTACTTC. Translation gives CASSLEVVRGVSEQYF.

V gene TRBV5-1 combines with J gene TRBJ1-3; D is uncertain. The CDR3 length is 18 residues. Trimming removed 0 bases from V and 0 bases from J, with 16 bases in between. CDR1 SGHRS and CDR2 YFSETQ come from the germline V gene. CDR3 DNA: TGCGCCAGCAGCTTGGACCCATTCCAGGCCCTCTCTGGAAACACCATATATTTT. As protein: CASSLDPFQALSGNTIYF.

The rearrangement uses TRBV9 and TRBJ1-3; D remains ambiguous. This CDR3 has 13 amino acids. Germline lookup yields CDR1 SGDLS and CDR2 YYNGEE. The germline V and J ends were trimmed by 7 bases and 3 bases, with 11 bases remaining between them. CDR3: CASSTADGNTIYF. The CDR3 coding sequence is TGTGCCAGCTCGACGGCGGATGGAAACACCATATATTTT.

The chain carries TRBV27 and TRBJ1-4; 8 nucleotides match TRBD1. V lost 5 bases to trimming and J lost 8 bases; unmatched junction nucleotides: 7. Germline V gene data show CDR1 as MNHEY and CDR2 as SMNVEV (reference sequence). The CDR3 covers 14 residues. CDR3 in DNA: TGTGCCAGCAGTCCAACGACAGGGGAGGAAAAACTGTTTTTT. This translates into CASSPTTGEEKLFF.

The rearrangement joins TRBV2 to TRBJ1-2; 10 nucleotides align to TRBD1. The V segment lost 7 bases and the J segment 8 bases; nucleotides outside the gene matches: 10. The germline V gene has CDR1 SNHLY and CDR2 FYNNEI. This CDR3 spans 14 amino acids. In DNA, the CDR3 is TGTGCCAGCAACCTTCGACAGGGGGCTGGCGGCTACACCTTC. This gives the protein CASNLRQGAGGYTF.

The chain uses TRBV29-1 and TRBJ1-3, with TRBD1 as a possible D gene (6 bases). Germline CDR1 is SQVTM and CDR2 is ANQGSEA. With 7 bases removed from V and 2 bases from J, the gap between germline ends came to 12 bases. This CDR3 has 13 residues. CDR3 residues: CSGWDTTGNTIYF. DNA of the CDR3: TGCAGCGGGTGGGACACTACTGGAAACACCATATATTTT.

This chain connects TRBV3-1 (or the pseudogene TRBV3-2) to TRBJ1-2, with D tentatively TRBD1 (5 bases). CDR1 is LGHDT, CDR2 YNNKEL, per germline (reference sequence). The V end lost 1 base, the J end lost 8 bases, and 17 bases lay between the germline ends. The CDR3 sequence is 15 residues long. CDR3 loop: CASSQGHGAGEGYTF. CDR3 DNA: TGTGCCAGCAGCCAAGGGCATGGGGCGGGGGAAGGCTACACCTTC.

The CDR3 here is CASSLAGSYEQYF. The CDR3 bases are TGTGCCAGCAGCCTAGCGGGTTCCTACGAGCAGTACTTC. The chain has TRBV6-5 and TRBJ2-7; 8 bases align to TRBD2. V dropped 6 bases and J dropped 1; count of bases not matched to a gene: 2. Per germline, CDR1 MNHEY and CDR2 SVGAGI. The CDR3 is 13 amino acids.

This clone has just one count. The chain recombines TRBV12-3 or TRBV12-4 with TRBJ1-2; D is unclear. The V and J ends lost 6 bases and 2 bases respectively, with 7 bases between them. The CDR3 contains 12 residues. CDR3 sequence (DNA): TGTGCCAGCAGGTCCCTAAACTATGGCTACACCTTC. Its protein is CASRSLNYGYTF.

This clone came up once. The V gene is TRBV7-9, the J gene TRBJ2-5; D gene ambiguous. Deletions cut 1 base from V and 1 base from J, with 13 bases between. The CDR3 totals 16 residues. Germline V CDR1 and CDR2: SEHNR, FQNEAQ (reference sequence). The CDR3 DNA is TGTGCCAGCAGCTTAGGCCCGGCGGTGATCCAAGAGACCCAGTACTTC. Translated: CASSLGPAVIQETQYF.

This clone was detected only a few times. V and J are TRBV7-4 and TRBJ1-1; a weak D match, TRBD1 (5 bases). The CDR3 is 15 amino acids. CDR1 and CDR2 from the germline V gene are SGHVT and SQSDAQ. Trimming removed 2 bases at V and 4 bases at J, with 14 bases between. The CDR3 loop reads CASSLSSGRATEAFF. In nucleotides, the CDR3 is TGTGCCAGCAGCTTATCCTCAGGGCGAGCCACTGAAGCTTTCTTT.

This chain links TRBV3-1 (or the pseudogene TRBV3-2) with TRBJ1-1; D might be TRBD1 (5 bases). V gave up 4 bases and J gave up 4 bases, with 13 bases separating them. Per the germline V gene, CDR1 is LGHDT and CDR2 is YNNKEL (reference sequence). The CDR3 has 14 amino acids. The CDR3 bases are TGTGCCAGCAGCCCGTCCGGGGGAAGCACTGAAGCTTTCTTT. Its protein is CASSPSGGSTEAFF.

In DNA, the CDR3 is TGTGCCAGCAGTACAGGGTATCGCAATGAGCAGTTCTTC. It is translated as CASSTGYRNEQFF. This sequence joins TRBV11-1 and TRBJ2-1, with a tentative D call TRBD1 (6 bases). V dropped 6 bases and J dropped 6 bases, with 12 bases sitting between them. This CDR3 has 13 amino acids. The V gene's germline CDR1 is SGHAT and CDR2 FQDESV (reference sequence). Variable domain in full (rest from reference TRBV11-1 and TRBJ2-1): EAEVAQSPRYKITEKSQAVAFWCDPISGHATLYWYRQILGQGPELLVQFQDESVVDDSQLPKDRFSAERLKGVDSTLKIQPAELGDSAMYLCASSTGYRNEQFFGPGTRLTVL.